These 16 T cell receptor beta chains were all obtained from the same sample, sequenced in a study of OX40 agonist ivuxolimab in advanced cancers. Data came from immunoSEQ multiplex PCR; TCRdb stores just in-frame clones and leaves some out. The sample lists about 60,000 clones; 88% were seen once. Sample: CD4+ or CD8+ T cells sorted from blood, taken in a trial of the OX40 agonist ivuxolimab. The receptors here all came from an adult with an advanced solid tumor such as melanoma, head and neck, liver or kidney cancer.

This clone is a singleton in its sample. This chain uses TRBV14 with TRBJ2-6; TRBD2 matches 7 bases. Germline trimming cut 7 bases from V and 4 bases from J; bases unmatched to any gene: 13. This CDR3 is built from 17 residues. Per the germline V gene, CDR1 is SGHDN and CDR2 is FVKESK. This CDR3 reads CASTPGLVSPGANVLTF. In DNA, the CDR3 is TGTGCCAGCACCCCTGGACTAGTTAGTCCCGGGGCCAACGTCCTGACTTTC.

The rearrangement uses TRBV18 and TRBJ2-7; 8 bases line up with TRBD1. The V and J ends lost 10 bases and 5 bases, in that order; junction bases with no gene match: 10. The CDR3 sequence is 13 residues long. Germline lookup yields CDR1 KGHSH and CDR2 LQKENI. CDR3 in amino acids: CATSEAGGHEQYF. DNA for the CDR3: TGTGCCACCTCGGAGGCAGGGGGCCACGAGCAGTACTTC.

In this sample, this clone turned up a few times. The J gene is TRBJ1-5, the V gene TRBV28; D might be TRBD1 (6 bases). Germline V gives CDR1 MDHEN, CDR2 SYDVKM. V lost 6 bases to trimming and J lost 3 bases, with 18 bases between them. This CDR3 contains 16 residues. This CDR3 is CASRALGQRNNQPQHF. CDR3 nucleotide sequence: TGTGCCAGCAGGGCGCTTGGACAGCGAAACAATCAGCCCCAGCATTTT.

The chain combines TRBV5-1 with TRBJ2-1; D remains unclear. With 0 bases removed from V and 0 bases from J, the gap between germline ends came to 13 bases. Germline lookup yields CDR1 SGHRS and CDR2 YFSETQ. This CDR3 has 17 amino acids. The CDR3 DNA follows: TGCGCCAGCAGCTTGGGTGGGGTGGTAAGCTCCTACAATGAGCAGTTCTTC. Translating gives CASSLGGVVSSYNEQFF.

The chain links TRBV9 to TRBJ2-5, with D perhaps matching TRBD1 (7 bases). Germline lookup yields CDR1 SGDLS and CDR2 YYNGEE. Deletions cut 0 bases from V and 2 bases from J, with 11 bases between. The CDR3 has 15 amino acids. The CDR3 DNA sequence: TGTGCCAGCAGCGTAGACCCAGGGGGGCAAGAGACCCAGTACTTC. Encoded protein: CASSVDPGGQETQYF.

Here the CDR3 DNA reads TGTGCCAGCAGCTTAGCGGGTTATAACACCGGGGAGCTGTTTTTT. Protein sequence: CASSLAGYNTGELFF. The chain has TRBV11-2 and TRBJ2-2, with D hard to call. The V gene lost 1 base and the J gene lost 2 bases, with 8 bases spanning the gap. The CDR3 extends over 15 amino acids. Looked up from germline, CDR1 is SGHAT and CDR2 is FQNNGV. Full variable domain (outside the CDR3, taken from reference TRBV11-2 and TRBJ2-2): EAGVAQSPRYKIIEKRQSVAFWCNPISGHATLYWYQQILGQGPKLLIQFQNNGVVDDSQLPKDRFSAERLKGVDSTLKIQPAKLEDSAVYLCASSLAGYNTGELFFGEGSRLTVL.

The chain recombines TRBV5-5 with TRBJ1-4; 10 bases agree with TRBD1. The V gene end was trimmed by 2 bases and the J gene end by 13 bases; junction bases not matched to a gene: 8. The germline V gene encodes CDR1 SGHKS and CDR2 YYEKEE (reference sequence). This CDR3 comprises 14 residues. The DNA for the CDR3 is TGTGCCAGCAGCTTCGGGACAGGGGTTGGCAGACTGTTTTTT. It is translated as CASSFGTGVGRLFF.

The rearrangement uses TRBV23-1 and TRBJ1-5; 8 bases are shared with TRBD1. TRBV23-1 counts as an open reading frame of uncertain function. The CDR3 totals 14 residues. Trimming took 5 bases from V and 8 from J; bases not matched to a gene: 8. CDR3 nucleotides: TGCGCCAGCAGTGAGAGACAGGGGCATAAGCCCCAGCATTTT. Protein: CASSERQGHKPQHF.

CDR3 loop: CASSLQGLAEHYNEQFF. CDR3 nucleotide sequence: TGTGCCAGCAGTTTACAGGGACTAGCGGAACACTACAATGAGCAGTTCTTC. This chain joins TRBV28 and TRBJ2-1; TRBD2 matches at 11 bases. The V gene's germline CDR1 is MDHEN and CDR2 SYDVKM. Losses at the gene ends were 2 bases for V and 3 bases for J; bases not matched to a gene: 6. The CDR3 has 17 residues.

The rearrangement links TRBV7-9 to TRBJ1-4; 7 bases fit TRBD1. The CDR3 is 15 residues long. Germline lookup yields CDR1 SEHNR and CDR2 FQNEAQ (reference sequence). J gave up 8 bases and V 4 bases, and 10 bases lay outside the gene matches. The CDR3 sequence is CASSSFGTVGEKLFF. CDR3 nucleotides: TGTGCCAGCAGCTCCTTCGGGACAGTGGGGGAAAAACTGTTTTTT.

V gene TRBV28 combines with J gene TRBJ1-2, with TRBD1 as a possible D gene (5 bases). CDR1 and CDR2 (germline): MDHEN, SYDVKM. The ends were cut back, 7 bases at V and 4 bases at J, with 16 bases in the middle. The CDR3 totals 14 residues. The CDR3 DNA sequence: TGTGCCAGCACATCCGGGACCGTGATCTATGGCTACACCTTC. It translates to CASTSGTVIYGYTF.

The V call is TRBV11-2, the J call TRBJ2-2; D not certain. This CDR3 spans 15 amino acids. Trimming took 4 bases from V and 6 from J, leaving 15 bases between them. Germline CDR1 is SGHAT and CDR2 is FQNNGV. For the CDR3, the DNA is TGTGCCAGCAGCTCAGTAAGAGTTCAGGCCGGGGAGCTGTTTTTT. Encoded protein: CASSSVRVQAGELFF.

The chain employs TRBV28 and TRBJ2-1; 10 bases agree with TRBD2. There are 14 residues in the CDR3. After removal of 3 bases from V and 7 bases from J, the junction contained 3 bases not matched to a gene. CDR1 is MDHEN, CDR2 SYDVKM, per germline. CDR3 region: CASSLLAGVNEQFF. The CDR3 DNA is TGTGCCAGCAGTTTGCTAGCGGGAGTTAATGAGCAGTTCTTC.

CDR3 in DNA: TGTGCCAGCAGTCCCAACAGGGTTAGCTATGGCTACACCTTC. Translation gives CASSPNRVSYGYTF. The chain joins TRBV28 to TRBJ1-2; a weak D match, TRBD1 (6 bases). Germline lookup yields CDR1 MDHEN and CDR2 SYDVKM. The CDR3 covers 14 residues. V was cut by 5 bases and J by 4 bases, with 14 bases left in between.

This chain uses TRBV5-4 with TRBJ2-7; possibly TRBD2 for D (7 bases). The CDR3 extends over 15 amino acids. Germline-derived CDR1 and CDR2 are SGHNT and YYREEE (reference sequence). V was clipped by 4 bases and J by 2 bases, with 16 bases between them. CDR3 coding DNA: TGTGCCAGCAGCCTTAAGGGGGGGAATACCTACGAGCAGTACTTC. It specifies CASSLKGGNTYEQYF.

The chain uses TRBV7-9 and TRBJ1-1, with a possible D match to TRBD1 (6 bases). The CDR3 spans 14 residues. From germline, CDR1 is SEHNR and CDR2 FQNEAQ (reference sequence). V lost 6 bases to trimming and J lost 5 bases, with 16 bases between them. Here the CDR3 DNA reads TGTGCCAGCAGATTACAGGGCACCGATACTGAAGCTTTCTTT. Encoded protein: CASRLQGTDTEAFF.